This TCR beta chain is drawn from a study of blood T cells in healthy people across ages. Study results and limitations: Relative to aged donors, long-lived donors carried more naive CD4+ cells and displayed higher diversity. Among T cells, TCR beta diversity per million cells dropped roughly linearly as age rose.

Every sample had a minimum of 7 million PBMCs isolated. Extraction of total RNA produced a minimum of 6 micrograms from each sample. The CDR3 runs 14 residues. Germline CDR1 and CDR2: SNHLY and FYNNEI. The ends were cut back, 2 bases at V and 9 bases at J, with 13 bases in the middle. Together with a sample-barcoded 5' primer, a J-beta primer mix was included in a second PCR lasting roughly 6 to 12 cycles. TCRdb redid the calling of the 5' RACE reads with MiXCR, one entry per CDR3 protein. The sample includes 950,000 to 1,200,000 distinct CDR3 sequences, more than 30% of them seen just once. The sample holds a few counts of this clonotype. Antigen specificity is unknown.

Sequences were obtained from blood. The origin of this receptor is a young man in good health. The chain carries TRBV2 and TRBJ1-4; D might be TRBD1 (5 bases). CDR3 amino acids: CASSERDGLKKLFF. The CDR3 nucleotides read TGTGCCAGCAGTGAACGGGACGGACTAAAAAAACTGTTTTTT.